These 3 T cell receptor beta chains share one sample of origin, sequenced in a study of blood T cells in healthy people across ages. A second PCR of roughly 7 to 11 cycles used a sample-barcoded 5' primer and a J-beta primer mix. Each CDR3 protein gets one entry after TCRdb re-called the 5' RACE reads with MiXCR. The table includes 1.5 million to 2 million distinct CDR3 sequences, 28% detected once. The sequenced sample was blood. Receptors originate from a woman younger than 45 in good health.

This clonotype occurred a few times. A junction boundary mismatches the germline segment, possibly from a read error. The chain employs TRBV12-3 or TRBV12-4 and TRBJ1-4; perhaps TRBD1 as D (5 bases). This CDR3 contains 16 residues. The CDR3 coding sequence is TGTGCCAGCAGTTCTACATCAGGGCCGTCTAATCAAAAACTGTTTTTT. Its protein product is CASSSTSGPSNQKLFF.

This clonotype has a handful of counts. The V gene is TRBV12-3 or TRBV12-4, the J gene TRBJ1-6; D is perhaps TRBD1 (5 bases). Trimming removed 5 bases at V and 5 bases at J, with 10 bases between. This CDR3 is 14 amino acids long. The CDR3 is CASSHGTHNSPLHF. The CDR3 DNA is TGTGCCAGCAGTCACGGGACCCATAATTCACCCCTCCACTTT.

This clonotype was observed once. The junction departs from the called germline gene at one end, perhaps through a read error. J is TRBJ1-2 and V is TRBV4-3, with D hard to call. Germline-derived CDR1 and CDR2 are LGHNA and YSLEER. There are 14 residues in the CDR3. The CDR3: CTSSQDYTNYGYTF. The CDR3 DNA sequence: TGCACCAGCAGCCAAGATTACACTAACTATGGCTACACCTTC.